This T cell receptor beta chain was recovered during a study of T cell repertoires in cytomegalovirus infection. MiXCR was run by TCRdb on the reads, yielding one entry per CDR3 protein. The profile covers some 170,000 distinct CDR3 sequences, with approximately 17% appearing a single time and almost 25% taken by the ten largest. From germline, CDR1 is SNHLY and CDR2 FYNNEI. The CDR3 covers 14 residues. The TCR originated in a human donor in good health (CMV status not recorded). Some clones in this sample may be carry-over from other donors' samples. The rearrangement uses TRBV2 and TRBJ2-1; no clear D gene. Sequencing was done on a sample of CD8+ T cells from PBMCs. CDR3 coding DNA: TGTGTCGCAAACCCAGCGACCCGGCCCAATGAGCAGTTCTTC. This sequence encodes CVANPATRPNEQFF.